This T cell receptor beta chain was sequenced for a study of T cells in Graves' hyperthyroidism and ophthalmopathy. The germline CDR1 and CDR2 sequences are SQVTM and ANQGSEA. Trimming pared 5 bases from V and 2 bases from J, leaving 12 bases between. This CDR3 contains 13 residues. This clonotype was observed at least ten times. Regions amplified from RNA transcripts were the TCR beta CDR3 regions. A set of HTBI primers served as the primers for a first-round RT-PCR of the TCR CDR3. TCRdb reprocessed the multiplex PCR reads with MiXCR, giving one entry per CDR3 protein. This table has about 840,000 distinct CDR3 sequences, roughly 37% appearing once. The patients, who ranged from 18 to 65 in age, presented with newly diagnosed hyperthyroidism lasting under 2 months.

The TCR sequence derives from a man in his late teens or twenties with Graves' hyperthyroidism. The sample was blood. This sequence joins TRBV29-1 and TRBJ1-1; D remains ambiguous. The CDR3 loop is CSVIIDLNTEAFF. DNA of the CDR3: TGCAGCGTTATAATCGATCTCAACACTGAAGCTTTCTTT.